Listed here are 19 T cell receptor beta chains from one sample, sequenced in a study of vaccination and CD4 T cells after COVID-19. The Oncomine TCR Beta short-read assay generated sequence data from the DNA of cultured CD4+ T cells. TCRdb analysed the PCR reads with MiXCR anew, one entry per CDR3 protein. The sample holds tens of thousands of distinct CDR3 sequences, less than 45% seen once. Their antigen targets remain unknown. Noted time point: late sampling 161 to 241 days after vaccination in three convalescent patients. Treatment of the sample: roughly 11-day PBMC culture with coronavirus spike peptide pools or control peptides (ViraFEST assay). The sample in question was CD4+ T cells from blood, cultured in vitro, obtained about 7 months after SARS-CoV-2 vaccination. The receptors stem from a human donor who had recovered from COVID-19.

This clonotype was observed a handful of times. The chain recombines TRBV18 with TRBJ2-5; D is possibly TRBD1 (5 bases). The ends were cut back, 3 bases at V and 4 bases at J, with 9 bases in the middle. Germline assignment: CDR1 KGHSH and CDR2 LQKENI. The CDR3 consists of 13 residues. The CDR3 DNA is TGTGCCAGCTCACCCCAGGGTGGAGAGACCCAGTACTTC. This sequence encodes CASSPQGGETQYF.

V is TRBV6-1 and J is TRBJ2-3; 8 bases map to TRBD1. V trimming: 6 bases; J trimming: 4 bases; junction bases outside the gene matches: 9. The CDR3 is 15 amino acids. Germline V gives CDR1 MNHNS, CDR2 SASEGT. In DNA form, the CDR3 reads TGTGCCAGCAGAAACCAGGGGGCAAGGGCAGATACGCAGTATTTT. This sequence encodes CASRNQGARADTQYF.

The chain has TRBV28 and TRBJ1-3; D call uncertain. This CDR3 comprises 14 residues. The V end was cut by 1 base, the J end by 0 bases, with 4 bases between. Looked up from germline, CDR1 is MDHEN and CDR2 is SYDVKM. CDR3 loop: CASSLYDSGNTIYF. The CDR3 DNA reads TGTGCCAGCAGTTTATACGACTCTGGAAACACCATATATTTT.

The rearrangement uses TRBV7-9 and TRBJ2-3, with 7 bases fitting TRBD1. Trimming removed 5 bases from V and 4 bases from J; junction bases left unmatched: 12. Germline V gene sequence: CDR1 SEHNR, CDR2 FQNEAQ (reference sequence). CDR3 size: 16 residues. Here the CDR3 reads CASSIYGQENSDTQYF. CDR3 sequence (DNA): TGTGCCAGCAGCATCTACGGACAGGAAAACTCAGATACGCAGTATTTT.

This clonotype was seen a handful of times. CDR3 region: CAISESRDPQYF. As DNA, the CDR3 is TGTGCCATCAGTGAGTCGCGGGATCCGCAGTACTTC. The chain couples TRBV10-3 to TRBJ2-7, with D maybe TRBD2 (6 bases). The CDR3 runs 12 residues. Per germline, CDR1 ENHRY and CDR2 SYGVKD. Trimming shortened V by 0 bases and J by 9 bases, and 9 bases separated the two germline ends.

This clonotype was seen only a few times. The junction differs from germline at one of its ends, possibly a read error. The CDR3 DNA follows: TGCAGTGCTAGAGGGCCAAACCACCCCTACGCGCAGTACTTC. It encodes CSARGPNHPYAQYF. This chain uses TRBV20-1 with TRBJ2-7, with D unclear. This CDR3 is 14 amino acids long. Germline lookup yields CDR1 DFQATT and CDR2 SNEGSKA (reference sequence).

The V call is TRBV29-1, the J call TRBJ1-2, with D perhaps matching TRBD1 (6 bases). V gave up 5 bases and J gave up 2 bases, with 12 bases separating them. Germline V gives CDR1 SQVTM, CDR2 ANQGSEA. The CDR3 totals 13 residues. The CDR3 nucleotides are TGCAGCGTTTCCGGACAGACCAACTATGGCTACACCTTC. Translation: CSVSGQTNYGYTF.

CDR3 region: CASSRASRGGNSPLHF. DNA of the CDR3: TGTGCCAGCAGTCGCGCCTCTCGGGGAGGCAATTCACCCCTCCACTTT. This chain joins TRBV6-2 or TRBV6-3 and TRBJ1-6, with D hard to call. Trimming removed 5 bases from V and 7 bases from J, with 18 bases in between. Germline V gene lookup returns CDR1 MNHEY and CDR2 SVGEGT. CDR3 length: 16 amino acids.

The chain combines TRBV15 with TRBJ2-7; 7 bases are a match to TRBD1. Unmatched junction bases numbered 5, after V lost 0 bases and J lost 3 bases. The CDR3 consists of 15 residues. Germline V gene sequence: CDR1 LNHNV, CDR2 YYDKDF (reference sequence). CDR3 loop: CATSRDIRDSYEQYF. DNA for the CDR3: TGTGCCACCAGCAGAGATATTCGGGACAGCTACGAGCAGTACTTC. Looking up the rest from reference TRBV15 and TRBJ2-7 gives the full variable domain: DAMVIQNPRYQVTQFGKPVTLSCSQTLNHNVMYWYQQKSSQAPKLLFHYYDKDFNNEADTPDNFQSRRPNTSFCFLDIRSPGLGDTAMYLCATSRDIRDSYEQYFGPGTRLTVT.

V and J are TRBV27 and TRBJ2-5; D unresolved. Germline assignment: CDR1 MNHEY and CDR2 SMNVEV (reference sequence). Trimming removed 6 bases from V and 3 bases from J, with 14 bases in between. The CDR3 contains 14 residues. The DNA of the CDR3 is TGTGCCAGCAGCCCTAACCCTTTGGAAGAGACCCAGTACTTC. It specifies CASSPNPLEETQYF.

The chain links TRBV2 to TRBJ2-5; 7 bases are shared with TRBD1. This CDR3 comprises 15 residues. From germline, CDR1 is SNHLY and CDR2 FYNNEI. The ends lost 0 bases at V and 7 bases at J; junction bases unmatched: 8. This chain's CDR3 is CASSEALRQGGTQYF. The DNA of the CDR3 is TGTGCCAGCAGTGAAGCGCTACGACAGGGCGGGACCCAGTACTTC.

This clonotype appeared a few times. The chain recombines TRBV7-2 with TRBJ1-2, with D unresolved. The CDR3 is made up of 14 amino acids. Germline V gene lookup returns CDR1 SGHTA and CDR2 FQGNSA. V gave up 8 bases and J gave up 3 bases, with 16 bases separating them. This CDR3 reads CASRRREGDYGYTF. CDR3 nucleotides: TGTGCCAGCCGGCGGCGTGAGGGCGACTATGGCTACACCTTC.

This clonotype was observed a handful of times. CDR3 protein: CASTRLAGETQYF. The CDR3 DNA is TGTGCCAGCACACGGCTAGCGGGAGAGACCCAGTACTTC. The chain recombines TRBV6-1 with TRBJ2-5; 8 positions agree with TRBD2. J lost 4 bases, V lost 7 bases, and 5 bases had no gene match. The CDR3 consists of 13 residues. Germline V CDR1 and CDR2: MNHNS, SASEGT.

This chain uses TRBV7-3 with TRBJ2-1; 10 bases fit TRBD2. Germline-derived CDR1 and CDR2 are SGHTA and FQGTGA. V lost 2 bases to trimming and J lost 7 bases; unmatched junction nucleotides: 8. The CDR3 runs to 16 residues. CDR3 sequence reads: CASSLGGASGRNEQFF. The CDR3 region has the DNA TGTGCCAGCAGCTTAGGGGGGGCTAGCGGGAGAAATGAGCAGTTCTTC.

This clonotype has just a few counts. The chain joins TRBV7-3 to TRBJ2-1; D call uncertain. This CDR3 is 13 amino acids long. The germline V gene has CDR1 SGHTA and CDR2 FQGTGA. With 5 bases removed from V and 6 bases from J, the gap between germline ends came to 11 bases. CDR3 DNA sequence: TGTGCCAGCAGCAGGTCCCCGGGCAATGAGCAGTTCTTC. Encoded protein: CASSRSPGNEQFF.

The V call is TRBV5-4, the J call TRBJ1-2, with a tentative D call TRBD1 (6 bases). CDR3 length: 14 residues. Per the germline V gene, CDR1 is SGHNT and CDR2 is YYREEE (reference sequence). Trimming removed 2 bases at V and 4 bases at J, with 12 bases between. For the CDR3, the DNA is TGTGCCAGCAGCTTAACAGGGAGGCGCTATGGCTACACCTTC. Its translation: CASSLTGRRYGYTF.

The rearrangement links TRBV6-1 to TRBJ2-1; 9 bases match TRBD2. Per germline, CDR1 MNHNS and CDR2 SASEGT. The CDR3 is made up of 14 amino acids. V shed 7 bases, J shed 9 bases, and the junction held 10 bases outside the gene matches. CDR3 sequence (DNA): TGTGCCAGCACCACCGCGGGACTAGCTGGTGAGCAGTTCTTC. Its translation: CASTTAGLAGEQFF.

The chain is built from TRBV5-4 and TRBJ2-5, with 7 nucleotides matching TRBD1. The trim removed 1 base at V and 5 bases at J, leaving 5 bases unmatched. The CDR3 covers 14 residues. Looked up from germline, CDR1 is SGHNT and CDR2 is YYREEE (reference sequence). The CDR3 DNA is TGTGCCAGCAGCTTGAAGCAGGGGGATGAGACCCAGTACTTC. Amino acid sequence: CASSLKQGDETQYF.

For this clonotype: No conserved phenylalanine or tryptophan is present at the end of the CDR3, so a read error is the likely explanation. The chain joins TRBV7-3 to TRBJ2-2, with 10 bases identical to TRBD2. V was pared by 5 bases and J by 0 bases, with 3 bases of the junction left unmatched. Germline CDR1 SGHTA, CDR2 FQGTGA. The length of the CDR3 is 16 residues. The CDR3 DNA sequence: TGTGCCAGCAGCCTGCTAGCGGGGGCGAACACCGGGGAGCTGTTTTCT. Amino acids: CASSLLAGANTGELFS.